The next 14 T cell receptor beta chains were all read from a single sample in a study of blood T cells in healthy people across ages. The second PCR ran about 6 to 11 cycles with a sample-barcoded 5' primer and J-beta primers. TCRdb reanalysed the 5' RACE reads using MiXCR and keeps one entry per CDR3 protein. Of about 1,400,000 distinct CDR3 sequences in the sample, about 43% were seen once. Sequencing was carried out using blood. These receptors originate from a young woman in good health.

This clonotype occurred a few times. V usage is TRBV10-3 and J usage is TRBJ2-5; D is possibly TRBD1 (5 bases). V was clipped by 3 bases and J by 11 bases, with 22 bases between them. The CDR3 covers 15 residues. Per germline, CDR1 ENHRY and CDR2 SYGVKD. The DNA of the CDR3 is TGTGCCATCAGTGATTCGGCAGGGATGGCCTCAGAGCAGTACTTC. Protein: CAISDSAGMASEQYF.

The J gene is TRBJ1-3, the V gene TRBV7-9; the D is unclear. The CDR3 has 14 amino acids. Germline-derived CDR1 and CDR2 are SEHNR and FQNEAQ (reference sequence). Trimming removed 7 bases at V and 4 bases at J, with 14 bases between. CDR3 nucleotides: TGTGCCAGCAACTTGGCGGCTGAAGGAAACACCATATATTTT. Translated: CASNLAAEGNTIYF.

This clonotype was detected a few times. The genes are TRBV4-1 and TRBJ2-3, with D maybe TRBD2 (6 bases). CDR3 length: 18 residues. V lost 4 bases, J lost 0 bases, and 20 bases lay in between. CDR1 and CDR2 (germline): MGHRA, YSYEKL. Here the CDR3 DNA reads TGCGCCAGCAGCCCCAGCTTTGTAGTAGCGGTAAGCACAGATACGCAGTATTTT. This encodes CASSPSFVVAVSTDTQYF.

This clonotype was detected only a few times. This rearrangement joins TRBV5-1 to TRBJ2-3, with D maybe TRBD1 (6 bases). Deletions cut 4 bases from V and 3 bases from J, with 12 bases between. Per germline, CDR1 SGHRS and CDR2 YFSETQ. The CDR3 runs 14 residues. CDR3 residues: CASSPGHQTDTQYF. The CDR3 nucleotides read TGCGCCAGCAGCCCGGGACACCAGACAGATACGCAGTATTTT. The full variable domain, its missing parts supplied by reference TRBV5-1 and TRBJ2-3, is KAGVTQTPRYLIKTRGQQVTLSCSPISGHRSVSWYQQTPGQGLQFLFEYFSETQRNKGNFPGRFSGRQFSNSRSEMNVSTLELGDSALYLCASSPGHQTDTQYFGPGTRLTVL.

This clonotype has a handful of counts. The V gene is TRBV29-1, the J gene TRBJ2-2; a possible D gene is TRBD2 (6 bases). V was clipped by 6 bases and J by 4 bases, with 9 bases between them. From germline, CDR1 is SQVTM and CDR2 ANQGSEA. This CDR3 region has 12 residues. Written as DNA, the CDR3 is TGCAGCGTGACTAGTGGCACCGGGGAGCTGTTTTTT. Translated: CSVTSGTGELFF.

V is TRBV27 and J is TRBJ1-5; maybe TRBD1 (5 bases). This CDR3 has 13 residues. The germline gives CDR1 MNHEY, CDR2 SMNVEV (reference sequence). The V and J ends lost 2 bases and 9 bases respectively, with 11 bases between them. This CDR3 reads CASSLDSIRPQHF. The CDR3 DNA sequence: TGTGCCAGCAGTTTAGACAGTATTAGGCCCCAGCATTTT.

This clonotype was counted ten times or more. The rearrangement uses TRBV6-2 or TRBV6-3 and TRBJ2-4; D perhaps matches TRBD2 (5 bases). There are 16 residues in the CDR3. Germline V gives CDR1 MNHEY, CDR2 SVGEGT. V lost 2 bases and J lost 0, with 11 bases in between. Here the CDR3 DNA reads TGTGCCAGCAGTTACGGAGGCGGATTAGCCAAAAACATTCAGTACTTC. This gives the protein CASSYGGGLAKNIQYF.

This rearrangement joins TRBV4-1 to TRBJ2-5; D perhaps matches TRBD2 (5 bases). The J call may not be correct, given that the DNA end is closer to TRBJ2-4. This CDR3 comprises 15 residues. CDR1 and CDR2 (germline): MGHRA, YSYEKL. Here the CDR3 reads CASSASPGIQNIQYF. CDR3 nucleotide sequence: TGCGCCAGCAGCGCGAGCCCCGGGATCCAAAACATTCAGTACTTC.

V gene TRBV12-3 or TRBV12-4 combines with J gene TRBJ2-3; no reliable D call. The CDR3 length is 14 residues. The V end lost 8 bases, the J end lost 5 bases, and 17 bases lay between the germline ends. CDR3 sequence: CASSSSSVGDTQYF. CDR3 coding DNA: TGTGCCAGCTCATCCAGCAGCGTAGGAGATACGCAGTATTTT.

The chain carries TRBV20-1 and TRBJ1-1; no firm D call. The CDR3 sequence is 14 residues long. Trimming shortened V by 0 bases and J by 1 base, and 9 bases separated the two germline ends. Per the germline V gene, CDR1 is DFQATT and CDR2 is SNEGSKA (reference sequence). Here the CDR3 DNA reads TGCAGTGCTAGAGAAAGGCGGGCGAACACTGAAGCTTTCTTT. Translating gives CSARERRANTEAFF.

This clonotype was picked up a small number of times. This chain connects TRBV29-1 to TRBJ2-5; 14 bases fit TRBD2. The CDR3 is 13 residues long. Germline CDR1 is SQVTM and CDR2 is ANQGSEA. J lost 12 bases, V lost 8 bases, and 11 bases had no gene match. The CDR3: CSSRLAGGREEYF. The CDR3 DNA follows: TGCAGCTCCCGACTAGCGGGAGGGCGGGAGGAGTACTTC.

This clonotype showed up many times. CDR3 in amino acids: CASSLTAGGSTDTQYF. For the CDR3, the DNA is TGTGCCAGCAGTTTAACGGCGGGAGGGAGCACAGATACGCAGTATTTT. V and J are TRBV27 and TRBJ2-3; 9 bases map to TRBD2. The CDR3 spans 16 residues. Germline assignment: CDR1 MNHEY and CDR2 SMNVEV (reference sequence). J was trimmed by 0 bases and V by 2 bases; bases with no gene match: 3.

The V call is TRBV6-6, the J call TRBJ1-1; D unclear. The CDR3 has 14 amino acids. Germline lookup yields CDR1 MNHNY and CDR2 SVGAGI (reference sequence). V lost 0 bases to trimming and J lost 6 bases, with 11 bases between them. The CDR3 DNA is TGTGCCAGCAGTTACTCTTCACAGATATCTGAAGCTTTCTTT. This codes for CASSYSSQISEAFF.

The chain recombines TRBV10-3 with TRBJ1-1; 7 positions match TRBD1. The V gene end was trimmed by 6 bases and the J gene end by 7 bases; junction bases not matched to a gene: 11. CDR3 size: 14 residues. Germline V gene sequence: CDR1 ENHRY, CDR2 SYGVKD. The CDR3 nucleotides are TGTGCCATCAGAGGGGACAGTGGTGGGTGTGAAGCTTTCTTT. Protein: CAIRGDSGGCEAFF.